This paragraph reports one T cell receptor beta chain. Antigen specificity is unknown. The PCR was carried out with 60 Vbeta primers and 13 Jbeta primers. This table comes from immunoSEQ multiplex PCR, and its TCRdb copy is limited to in-frame clones, with some not included. The sample has about 140,000 clones, approximately 91% seen once; the top ten hold around 0.54%. The sample originates from a study of cytomegalovirus exposure and HLA in healthy donors. Findings of the study overall: In a later analysis, 15,000 to 20,000 TCR beta sequences were associated with HLA alleles at 0.05 false discovery rate. Highly shared variants forming one cluster were likely a sequencing artifact.

Trimming shortened V by 0 bases and J by 4 bases, and 8 bases separated the two germline ends. This CDR3 has 13 amino acids. Among the donors, all were healthy bone marrow donors. Specimen: PBMCs. This receptor was obtained from a woman between 35 and 50 years old in good health and CMV-seronegative. The chain couples TRBV5-3 to TRBJ2-7, with D unclear. TRBV5-3 is an ORF; its function is uncertain. In nucleotides, the CDR3 is TGTGCCAGAAGCTTGGGGCCCCCTTACGAGCAGTACTTC. Encoded protein: CARSLGPPYEQYF.